This TCR beta chain was identified in a study of blood T cell repertoires in COVID-19. Study as a whole: Some COVID-19 samples were acute and others convalescent; all came from the United States, Italy and Spain. T cells, B-cell-depleted T cells, or PBMCs provided the cDNA or gDNA that served as material.

V gave up 2 bases and J gave up 0 bases, with 5 bases separating them. This CDR3 comprises 15 residues. CDR1 is WNHNN, CDR2 SYGVQD, per germline (reference sequence). Original analysis: Reference gene primer amplification gave estimated nucleated cell counts. Libraries were prepared by immunoSEQ multiplex PCR; TCRdb keeps only in-frame clonotypes and omits some of them. V and J calls and clone size are those listed in that table; D and trimming were worked out from the DNA. In the table there are over 250,000 clones, roughly 90% of which are singletons. J is TRBJ2-6 and V is TRBV10-1; D unresolved. Input material: peripheral blood. This TCR derives from a young woman with acute or convalescent COVID-19. CDR3 nucleotides: TGCGCCAGCAGTGAGGGGCCCTCTGGGGCCAACGTCCTGACTTTC. Translated, it gives CASSEGPSGANVLTF.